This T cell receptor (beta chain) originates from a study of cytomegalovirus exposure and HLA in healthy donors. About the study: Sequencing of some 200 million T cells in an earlier analysis found about 120 million unique TCR beta sequences.

Findings of the study overall: Researchers left out some V segments, among them TRBV6-2 and TRBV6-3, as indistinguishable.

Comment on this clone: Its antigen remains unknown.

CDR3 length: 13 residues. V dropped 8 bases and J dropped 3; count of bases not matched to a gene: 4. Per the germline V gene, CDR1 is SGHDN and CDR2 is FVKESK. PCR involved 60 Vbeta and 13 Jbeta primers. The data were produced by immunoSEQ multiplex PCR, yet TCRdb's version contains in-frame clones alone and is incomplete. The sample carries roughly 100,000 clones, approximately 77% recorded once. The rearrangement joins TRBV14 to TRBJ1-1, with 9 bases that match TRBD1. This clonotype originated in a woman aged 40 to 50 in good health and CMV-seronegative. The sequenced sample consisted of PBMCs. The CDR3 loop is CASSDRGDTEAFF. For the CDR3, the DNA is TGTGCCAGCTCGGACAGGGGAGACACTGAAGCTTTCTTT.